The clone carrying this TCR beta chain was recorded many times. Through a sample-barcoded 5' primer and a J-beta primer mix, a second PCR was run for roughly 7 to 12 cycles. TCRdb called the 5' RACE reads again in MiXCR, with one record for every CDR3 protein. Of roughly 700,000 distinct CDR3 sequences in the sample, roughly 30% are singletons; the top ten hold over 15%. This record comes from a study of blood T cells in healthy people across ages. The CDR3 consists of 13 residues. Germline V gives CDR1 LNHDA, CDR2 SQIVND (reference sequence). J lost 4 bases, V lost 10 bases, and 8 bases had no gene match.

This sequence was found in a woman aged 80 or over in good health. The sequencing input was blood. J is TRBJ2-5 and V is TRBV19; 8 bases map to TRBD1. CDR3 DNA: TGTGCCAACCGCCGACAGGGGCGAGAGACCCAGTACTTC. It codes for CANRRQGRETQYF.